These 26 T cell receptor beta chains were all obtained from the same sample, sequenced in a study of chemoradiotherapy in HPV16-positive cancers. Sequenced by immunoSEQ multiplex PCR; TCRdb stores in-frame clones only, minus some. The table shows some 29,000 clones, with over 90% occurring only once. The sequencing used blood, collected from a patient who underwent chemoradiotherapy. These receptors all stem from a human donor with HPV-associated anogenital cancer.

This clone was seen a single time. The rearrangement joins TRBV9 to TRBJ1-5; 12 bases match TRBD1. CDR1 is SGDLS, CDR2 YYNGEE, per germline. The length of the CDR3 is 15 residues. V lost 4 bases and J lost 6; bases outside the gene matches: 5. CDR3 in DNA: TGTGCCAGCAGCTCAGGGACAGGGGGCGGTCAGCCCCAGCATTTT. Translation: CASSSGTGGGQPQHF.

The J gene is TRBJ2-3, the V gene TRBV11-2, with TRBD2 matching 8 bases. The germline V gene has CDR1 SGHAT and CDR2 FQNNGV. The CDR3 is made up of 14 amino acids. The ends lost 5 bases at V and 2 bases at J; junction bases unmatched: 3. The CDR3: CASSRSGDTDTQYF. In DNA, the CDR3 is TGTGCCAGCAGCCGTAGCGGGGACACAGATACGCAGTATTTT. Using reference TRBV11-2 and TRBJ2-3 for the parts outside the CDR3, the full variable domain is EAGVAQSPRYKIIEKRQSVAFWCNPISGHATLYWYQQILGQGPKLLIQFQNNGVVDDSQLPKDRFSAERLKGVDSTLKIQPAKLEDSAVYLCASSRSGDTDTQYFGPGTRLTVL.

This chain connects TRBV18 to TRBJ2-5; 8 positions agree with TRBD1. This CDR3 is 16 amino acids long. J gave up 5 bases and V 3 bases, and 11 bases lay outside the gene matches. The germline gives CDR1 KGHSH, CDR2 LQKENI. The CDR3 region is CASSPRRTGIGETQYF. The CDR3, as DNA: TGTGCCAGCTCACCTCGGCGGACAGGGATCGGGGAGACCCAGTACTTC.

This chain uses TRBV7-2 with TRBJ1-5; D is possibly TRBD1 (5 bases). V was clipped by 0 bases and J by 5 bases, with 11 bases between them. The CDR3 has 15 residues. The germline V gene encodes CDR1 SGHTA and CDR2 FQGNSA. The CDR3 DNA reads TGTGCCAGCAGCTTAGCCGGAGGGACCCATCAGCCCCAGCATTTT. It is translated as CASSLAGGTHQPQHF.

V gene TRBV18 combines with J gene TRBJ2-3; 9 bases fit TRBD1. Germline V gene sequence: CDR1 KGHSH, CDR2 LQKENI. V gave up 8 bases and J gave up 4 bases; unmatched junction bases: 4. The CDR3 totals 13 residues. The CDR3 is CASRGTGPDTQYF. The CDR3 DNA reads as TGTGCCAGCCGAGGGACAGGGCCAGATACGCAGTATTTT.

This chain uses TRBV9 with TRBJ2-5; no clear D gene. V lost 4 bases, J lost 5 bases, and 9 bases lay in between. The V gene's germline CDR1 is SGDLS and CDR2 YYNGEE. The CDR3 contains 12 residues. CDR3 loop: CASSQGLETQYF. CDR3 coding DNA: TGTGCCAGCAGCCAAGGTCTGGAGACCCAGTACTTC.

V is TRBV7-8 and J is TRBJ1-3; no definite D call. CDR3 length equals 15 residues. The V end lost 1 base, the J end lost 0 bases, and 7 bases lay between the germline ends. The germline V gene has CDR1 SGHVS and CDR2 FQNEAQ. CDR3 sequence reads: CASSLDRDSGNTIYF. The DNA of the CDR3 is TGTGCCAGCAGCTTAGACAGAGACTCTGGAAACACCATATATTTT.

This clone was recorded only once. This chain uses TRBV7-5 with TRBJ2-7; whether TRBD2, the table's D call, matches the DNA was not checked. TRBV7-5 is a recognized pseudogene. The CDR3 length is 15 residues. The CDR3 region has the DNA TGTGCCAGCAGCTTACTAGCGGGGGACTCCTACGAGCAGTACTTC. Protein sequence: CASSLLAGDSYEQYF.

Only one count was recorded for this clone. V and J are TRBV7-9 and TRBJ2-3, with 9 bases aligning to TRBD1. Germline-derived CDR1 and CDR2 are SEHNR and FQNEAQ (reference sequence). The junction had 6 bases not matched to a gene; V was cut back by 5 bases and J by 0 bases. This CDR3 has 16 residues. The CDR3 reads CASSEQGAPSTDTQYF. The CDR3 DNA is TGTGCCAGCAGCGAACAGGGGGCCCCTAGCACAGATACGCAGTATTTT.

The chain is built from TRBV28 and TRBJ2-3; no clear D. Germline V gene lookup returns CDR1 MDHEN and CDR2 SYDVKM. CDR3 length: 14 amino acids. V dropped 5 bases and J dropped 2 bases, with 11 bases sitting between them. CDR3 residues: CASSSNYHTDTQYF. In DNA, the CDR3 is TGTGCCAGCAGTAGTAACTACCACACAGATACGCAGTATTTT.

The chain has TRBV11-2 and TRBJ2-1, with D tentatively TRBD2 (5 bases). The germline V gene encodes CDR1 SGHAT and CDR2 FQNNGV. This CDR3 has 17 amino acids. Between the trimmed V and J ends, which lost 5 bases and 4 bases, there was a span of 21 bases. The CDR3 nucleotides are TGTGCCAGCAGCCCAGGACCAATCGGGGAATATTACAATGAGCAGTTCTTC. Residues: CASSPGPIGEYYNEQFF.

This chain joins TRBV5-1 and TRBJ1-3, with unresolved D. Trimming removed 4 bases from V and 0 bases from J, with 14 bases in between. This CDR3 is 16 amino acids long. Germline values: CDR1 SGHRS, CDR2 YFSETQ. The CDR3 spells CASSPTGVISGNTIYF. CDR3 sequence (DNA): TGCGCCAGCAGCCCCACCGGGGTTATCTCTGGAAACACCATATATTTT.

This clone was seen a single time. The chain has TRBV7-9 and TRBJ2-7; D gene ambiguous. The germline V gene encodes CDR1 SEHNR and CDR2 FQNEAQ (reference sequence). Trimming shortened V by 1 base and J by 0 bases, and 10 bases separated the two germline ends. This CDR3 is 15 amino acids long. In DNA form, the CDR3 reads TGTGCCAGCAGCTTAGACGTGCAGAACTCCTACGAGCAGTACTTC. The encoded protein is CASSLDVQNSYEQYF. The full variable domain, in which reference TRBV7-9 and TRBJ2-7 provide the parts outside the CDR3, is DTGVSQNPRHKITKRGQNVTFRCDPISEHNRLYWYRQTLGQGPEFLTYFQNEAQLEKSRLLSDRFSAERPKGSFSTLEIQRTEQGDSAMYLCASSLDVQNSYEQYFGPGTRLTVT.

This clone has just a few counts. The chain employs TRBV4-3 and TRBJ1-4; TRBD1 agrees at 7 bases. Germline V gives CDR1 LGHNA, CDR2 YSLEER. The length of the CDR3 is 16 residues. The trim removed 0 bases at V and 8 bases at J, leaving 9 bases unmatched. This chain's CDR3 is CASSQDQDRHAEKLFF. CDR3 in DNA: TGCGCCAGCAGCCAAGACCAGGACAGGCACGCGGAAAAACTGTTTTTT.

This rearrangement joins TRBV18 to TRBJ1-6; D unresolved. Trimming stripped 5 bases from V and 8 bases from J, with 10 bases between. This CDR3 region has 13 residues. The germline CDR1 and CDR2 sequences are KGHSH and LQKENI. In nucleotides, the CDR3 is TGTGCCAGCTCAGCCGGTCGGGATTCACCCCTCCACTTT. Translated, it gives CASSAGRDSPLHF.

The V call is TRBV5-4, the J call TRBJ2-7, with D possibly being TRBD1 (6 bases). The CDR3 runs 13 residues. Deletions cut 4 bases from V and 1 base from J, with 9 bases between. Germline values: CDR1 SGHNT, CDR2 YYREEE (reference sequence). The CDR3 loop reads CASSVGQSYEQYF. CDR3 DNA: TGTGCCAGCAGCGTCGGACAGTCCTACGAGCAGTACTTC.

Note on this clone: One end of the junction is discordant with germline, which a read error may explain. The V gene is TRBV5-6, the J gene TRBJ2-1, with a possible D match to TRBD1 (6 bases). CDR1 and CDR2 from the germline V gene are SGHDT and YYEEEE. The CDR3 spans 14 residues. The CDR3 DNA reads TGTGCCAGCAGCTGGGACACTTCCTACAGTGAGCAGTTCTTC. Its translation: CASSWDTSYSEQFF.

The count of this clone is one. The chain couples TRBV15 to TRBJ2-6, with 10 bases aligning to TRBD1. After removal of 4 bases from V and 2 bases from J, the junction contained 5 bases not matched to a gene. Per the germline V gene, CDR1 is LNHNV and CDR2 is YYDKDF (reference sequence). This CDR3 has 17 amino acids. This CDR3 reads CATSMGQGSAGANVLTF. The DNA of the CDR3 is TGTGCCACCAGCATGGGACAGGGGAGCGCTGGGGCCAACGTCCTGACTTTC. Full variable domain (missing parts from reference TRBV15 and TRBJ2-6): DAMVIQNPRYQVTQFGKPVTLSCSQTLNHNVMYWYQQKSSQAPKLLFHYYDKDFNNEADTPDNFQSRRPNTSFCFLDIRSPGLGDTAMYLCATSMGQGSAGANVLTFGAGSRLTVL.

The CDR3 loop is CASSVGGSAGTGELFF. CDR3 in DNA: TGTGCCAGCAGCGTAGGGGGTTCCGCCGGCACCGGGGAGCTGTTTTTT. This sequence joins TRBV9 and TRBJ2-2; D gene unclear. Germline V gives CDR1 SGDLS, CDR2 YYNGEE. This CDR3 spans 16 amino acids. V gave up 0 bases and J gave up 4 bases, with 13 bases separating them.

The rearrangement links TRBV7-2 to TRBJ2-3; TRBD1 aligns across 7 bases. CDR1 and CDR2 (germline): SGHTA, FQGNSA. The CDR3 covers 13 residues. V trimming: 6 bases; J trimming: 7 bases; junction bases outside the gene matches: 7. The CDR3 reads CASSLKGANTQYF. The CDR3 DNA reads as TGTGCCAGCAGTCTTAAGGGGGCAAATACGCAGTATTTT.

The chain joins TRBV10-2 to TRBJ2-2; weak D call: TRBD1 (6 bases). The germline V and J ends were trimmed by 6 bases and 1 base, with 12 bases remaining between them. The germline V gene has CDR1 WSHSY and CDR2 SAAADI. The CDR3 consists of 15 residues. DNA for the CDR3: TGCGCCAGCAGGCGATCAGGGGAGAACACCGGGGAGCTGTTTTTT. It specifies CASRRSGENTGELFF.

V usage is TRBV27 and J usage is TRBJ2-7, with 14 bases fitting TRBD2. This CDR3 contains 15 residues. V dropped 6 bases and J dropped 7; count of bases not matched to a gene: 8. Germline V gene data show CDR1 as MNHEY and CDR2 as SMNVEV (reference sequence). CDR3 bases: TGTGCCAGCAGCTCCGGGACTAGCGGGGGAGAAGAGCAGTACTTC. Residues: CASSSGTSGGEEQYF.

The genes are TRBV25-1 and TRBJ2-7; possible D gene TRBD1, 6 bases. The CDR3 contains 15 residues. Germline V gives CDR1 MGHDK, CDR2 SYGVNS. Trimming cost V 5 bases and J 0 bases, with 14 bases left between them. CDR3 nucleotide sequence: TGTGCCAGCAGTCCCCGGACAGATAGCTCCTACGAGCAGTACTTC. Translating gives CASSPRTDSSYEQYF.

This chain connects TRBV28 to TRBJ2-7; 9 bases agree with TRBD1. Germline-derived CDR1 and CDR2 are MDHEN and SYDVKM. The CDR3 consists of 16 residues. Trimming cost V 7 bases and J 3 bases; bases outside gene matches: 13. Here the CDR3 DNA reads TGTGCCAGCATTCCAAGTCCCGGGACAGGGAACTACGAGCAGTACTTC. Residues: CASIPSPGTGNYEQYF.

This clone was picked up one time. This sequence joins TRBV6-1 and TRBJ1-3; D remains ambiguous. V gave up 7 bases and J gave up 4 bases, with 11 bases separating them. The germline V gene encodes CDR1 MNHNS and CDR2 SASEGT. This CDR3 contains 13 residues. Written as DNA, the CDR3 is TGTGCCAGCACCCGCCATGAGGGAAACACCATATATTTT. Its protein is CASTRHEGNTIYF.

The gene calls are TRBV9 and TRBJ2-2; D not resolved. V lost 5 bases to trimming and J lost 2 bases, with 16 bases between them. Germline V gives CDR1 SGDLS, CDR2 YYNGEE. The CDR3 contains 16 residues. DNA of the CDR3: TGTGCCAGCAGTGCCTATGGTCAGGAAAACACCGGGGAGCTGTTTTTT. It encodes CASSAYGQENTGELFF.